A single sample gave rise to the 4 T cell receptor delta chains below, sequenced in a study of gamma-delta T cells after stem cell transplantation. TCRdb called clones from the RT-PCR reads again using CATT. Here the sample spans over a thousand delta-chain clones, more than 2% being singletons. Material: gamma-delta T cells. The receptor set was obtained from a human donor. It is not recorded whose cells these are; they may come from a transplant donor.

This clone was picked up a small number of times. This chain links TRDV2 with TRDJ1; 9 bases fit TRDD3. V was pared by 3 bases and J by 0 bases, with 10 bases of the junction left unmatched. The CDR3 runs 17 residues. CDR1 and CDR2 (germline): GEAIGNYY, EKD. The CDR3 DNA follows: TGTGCCTGTGACCCACTGGGGGAACCCACGTACACCGATAAACTCATCTTT. This encodes CACDPLGEPTYTDKLIF.

Regarding this clone: The TCRdb protein comes from a much larger clone and disagrees with this DNA's translation at residue 5, likely due to a read error; the protein given here is derived from the DNA. The chain combines TRDV2 with TRDJ1; 10 nucleotides align to TRDD3. This CDR3 has 15 amino acids. Germline CDR1 reads GEAIGNYY; CDR2 reads EKD. After removal of 3 bases from V and 0 bases from J, the junction contained 3 bases not matched to a gene. The CDR3 sequence: CACDPLGDDTDKLIF. CDR3 bases: TGTGCCTGTGACCCACTGGGGGATGACACCGATAAACTCATCTTT.

This clone was counted only a few times. The protein given by TCRdb reflects a much larger clone and differs at residue 6 from this DNA's translation, likely from a read error; the protein shown is the DNA's translation. The chain couples TRDV2 to TRDJ1; TRDD3 agrees at 12 bases. Germline V gives CDR1 GEAIGNYY, CDR2 EKD. The CDR3 runs 19 residues. Trimming removed 0 bases from V and 2 bases from J; junction bases left unmatched: 12. In DNA, the CDR3 is TGTGCCTGTGACACCGCGGGGCTGGGGGATACGCGTCGTACCGATAAACTCATCTTT. It translates to CACDTAGLGDTRRTDKLIF.

This clone came up a few times. A far larger clone is off by one base, so a read error is likely. The same CDR3 arises from other DNA sequences in this sample as well. This chain links TRDV2 with TRDJ3, with TRDD3 identical over 13 bases. CDR1 is GEAIGNYY, CDR2 EKD, per germline. This CDR3 is built from 26 residues. The CDR3: CACDTVGGTGGYVERHSSWDTRQMFF. Written as DNA, the CDR3 is TGTGCCTGTGACACCGTAGGGGGTACTGGGGGATACGTGGAACGACATAGCTCCTGGGACACCCGGCAGATGTTTTTC.